The 14 T cell receptor beta chains presented below share a single source sample, sequenced in a study of tumor-infiltrating lymphocytes in primary liver carcinoma. TCR beta cDNA was reverse-transcribed from 500 to 550 ng of total RNA. The reaction used a constant-region primer and ProtoScript II reverse transcriptase. Three rounds of nested multiplex PCR with slightly modified ARM-PCR produced TCR beta libraries. It was with TRBV1-TRBV30 forward primers and a C-beta reverse primer that the first two PCR rounds were run, at roughly 10 cycles each. TCRdb independently ran MiXCR on the multiplex PCR reads; one entry per CDR3 protein. The table has more than 20,000 distinct CDR3 sequences, around three quarters seen once. Both RNA and DNA were isolated together from about 21-30 mg of bulk tissue that had not been sorted. Sequencing was performed on liver tumor tissue from sampling region 1. Subset defined: tumor region T1, superior pole. The receptor source for this set is a man between 40 and 49 years old with primary liver carcinoma and hepatitis B virus infection.

With respect to this clonotype: The junction departs from germline at one end; a sequencing error may be responsible. V gene TRBV5-1 combines with J gene TRBJ1-1; TRBD1 matches 12 bases. CDR1 and CDR2 from the germline V gene are SGHRS and YFSETQ. This CDR3 comprises 18 residues. This CDR3 is CASNLDGGTGGYWYEAFF. The CDR3 coding sequence is TGCGCCAGCAACTTGGACGGGGGGACAGGGGGCTACTGGTATGAAGCTTTCTTT.

The J gene is TRBJ2-3, the V gene TRBV11-2; no firm D call. V was pared by 2 bases and J by 3 bases, with 18 bases between. Germline V lookup: CDR1 SGHAT, CDR2 FQNNGV. The CDR3 is 17 residues long. CDR3 in amino acids: CASSLRISTTGTDTQYF. For the CDR3, the DNA is TGTGCCAGCAGCTTAAGAATATCTACCACCGGGACAGATACGCAGTATTTT.

To note about this clonotype: Germline and junction disagree at one end, which may indicate a read error. This chain joins TRBV9 and TRBJ2-7, with D perhaps TRBD1 (6 bases). Germline V gene data show CDR1 as SGDLS and CDR2 as YYNGEE. This CDR3 is built from 14 residues. CDR3 region: CANSVGTGIYEQYF. For the CDR3, the DNA is TGTGCCAACAGCGTGGGAACAGGGATATACGAGCAGTACTTC.

With regard to this clonotype: At one of its ends the junction is not consistent with the germline gene, which may arise from a read error. This chain links TRBV11-2 with TRBJ2-1; 7 bases match TRBD2. Germline CDR1 SGHAT, CDR2 FQNNGV. CDR3 length equals 14 residues. This chain's CDR3 is CTISLGGTWNEQFF. The CDR3 region has the DNA TGTACCATCAGCCTCGGGGGGACGTGGAATGAACAGTTCTTC.

The V and J genes are TRBV11-2 and TRBJ2-5; D may match TRBD1 or TRBD2 (5 bases each). Trimming shortened V by 5 bases and J by 4 bases, and 20 bases separated the two germline ends. Looked up from germline, CDR1 is SGHAT and CDR2 is FQNNGV. This CDR3 has 16 amino acids. The CDR3 is CASSKTPCEGRETQYF. Here the CDR3 DNA reads TGTGCCAGCAGCAAAACTCCTTGCGAGGGGAGAGAGACCCAGTACTTC.

A note on this clonotype: The conserved phenylalanine or tryptophan is not found at the CDR3 terminus, so this likely reflects a read error. This chain connects TRBV4-1 to TRBJ2-6; possible D gene TRBD2, 5 bases. This CDR3 is 18 amino acids long. Trimming removed 6 bases at V and 1 base at J, with 19 bases between. Germline V gene data show CDR1 as MGHRA and CDR2 as YSYEKL. The CDR3 protein is CASSRGILELSGANVLTP. In DNA, the CDR3 is TGCGCCAGCAGTCGAGGGATCCTCGAACTGTCTGGGGCCAACGTCCTGACTCCC.

As concerns this clonotype: In this CDR3 the conserved last residue, phenylalanine or tryptophan, is missing, so a read error is likely. The DNA is left out, because the CDR3 cannot be placed on it with certainty; the CDR3 is given as TCRdb lists it. The chain has TRBV10-3 and TRBJ2-2; the table's D call, TRBD1, has no DNA check behind it. From its first to its last residue, the CDR3 has 16 amino acids. Germline CDR1 is ENHRY and CDR2 is SYGVKD. The CDR3 loop is CAIMGTEGGNSGELFY.

A remark on this clonotype: The CDR3 ends on some other residue instead of the conserved phenylalanine or tryptophan, so this is likely a read error. The DNA of the CDR3 is TGTGCCAGGAGCTTAAGCGGCTCCTGCGAGCAGTACCTC. Translating it yields CARSLSGSCEQYL. The chain uses TRBV11-2 and TRBJ2-7, with D perhaps TRBD2 (5 bases). The germline V gene has CDR1 SGHAT and CDR2 FQNNGV. CDR3 length: 13 amino acids.

This clonotype has only a few counts. No conserved phenylalanine or tryptophan is present at the end of the CDR3, so a read error is the likely explanation. The DNA is omitted, as the CDR3 cannot be located on it reliably, and the CDR3 follows TCRdb's listing. The CDR3: CASRDVYGCTS. The chain links TRBV2 to TRBJ1-2. Including both end residues, the CDR3 is 11 amino acids long. The V gene's germline CDR1 is SNHLY and CDR2 FYNNEI.

As for this clonotype: The junction departs from germline at one end; a sequencing error may be responsible. The V gene is TRBV11-2, the J gene TRBJ1-1; no definite D call. The CDR3 contains 14 residues. Germline CDR1 reads SGHAT; CDR2 reads FQNNGV. The DNA for the CDR3 is TGTGCCAGCTGCTTAATGGCCTTCGACGCTGAAGCTTTCTTT. The encoded protein is CASCLMAFDAEAFF.

This clonotype was recorded many times. V and J are TRBV5-1 and TRBJ1-2; D is ambiguous. Germline CDR1 and CDR2: SGHRS and YFSETQ. The CDR3 has 11 residues. V gave up 7 bases and J gave up 0 bases, with 4 bases separating them. The CDR3 nucleotides read TGCGCCAGCGGAGCTAACTATGGCTACACCTTC. The encoded protein is CASGANYGYTF.

About this clonotype: One end of the junction is discordant with germline, which a read error may explain. Here the CDR3 reads CAGSRLVDGNEQFF. The CDR3 DNA follows: TGTGCCGGCAGCCGACTAGTGGACGGGAATGAGCAGTTCTTC. This chain joins TRBV11-3 and TRBJ2-1; maybe TRBD2 (6 bases). The CDR3 has 14 amino acids. From germline, CDR1 is SGHNT and CDR2 YENEEA.

The sample holds many counts of this clonotype. The chain employs TRBV2 and TRBJ2-7; 8 bases match TRBD1. This CDR3 region has 15 residues. The ends lost 1 base at V and 4 bases at J; junction bases unmatched: 6. Germline CDR1 is SNHLY and CDR2 is FYNNEI. The CDR3 protein is CASSEGPGGWYEQYF. The CDR3 DNA follows: TGTGCCAGCAGTGAAGGGCCAGGGGGCTGGTACGAGCAGTACTTC.

With regard to this clonotype: A clone one base away is much larger, so this may be a read error. This rearrangement joins TRBV11-2 to TRBJ2-1; 12 positions agree with TRBD2. Germline lookup yields CDR1 SGHAT and CDR2 FQNNGV. This CDR3 is 17 amino acids long. Germline trimming cut 1 base from V and 11 bases from J; bases unmatched to any gene: 12. The CDR3 is CASSLGEGLAGGSKQFF. CDR3 coding DNA: TGTGCCAGCAGCTTAGGCGAAGGGCTAGCGGGAGGGAGTAAGCAGTTCTTC.